A selection of T cell receptor beta chains follows, all from one sample in a study of graft-versus-host responses after intestinal transplantation. Their specific antigens are unknown. The method was immunoSEQ multiplex PCR; TCRdb's version includes in-frame clones alone and lacks a portion of them. The sample lists about 110,000 clones, 87% occurring once. Sequencing was performed on unstimulated CD4+ T cells sorted from spleen or lymph node cells, taken before transplant. The receptor source for this set is a human donor who was the organ donor for an intestinal transplant. Each CDR3 is given with its conserved first and last residue. The order of the fields is D gene, J gene, clone size, CDR3 length, V gene, CDR3 protein, CDR3 DNA. The D gene is left open where the match is weak. Clone size, where shown, is once, few, many, or a class for clones that have expanded.

TRBD2 | TRBJ2-3 | - | 15 | TRBV29-1 | CSGETGLAGKDTQYF | TGCAGCGGTGAGACGGGACTAGCGGGAAAAGATACGCAGTATTTT
- | TRBJ2-1 | - | 14 | TRBV9 | CASSVALANNEQFF | TGTGCCAGCAGCGTAGCTCTGGCGAACAATGAGCAGTTCTTC
TRBD1 | TRBJ2-7 | - | 16 | TRBV7-9 | CASSLIGTGTVSKQYF | TGTGCCAGCAGCTTAATCGGGACCGGGACAGTTAGTAAGCAGTACTTC
- | TRBJ1-2 | - | 14 | TRBV27 | CASSLDGVDYGYTF | TGTGCCAGCAGCCTCGACGGGGTTGACTATGGCTACACCTTC
- | TRBJ2-7 | - | 13 | TRBV7-2 | CASSKFPVYEQYF | TGTGCCAGCAGCAAATTTCCCGTCTACGAGCAGTACTTC
- | TRBJ1-2 | few | 15 | TRBV6-5 | CASSYTGGAWDGYTF | TGTGCCAGCAGTTACACCGGGGGCGCATGGGATGGCTACACCTTC
- | TRBJ1-3 | - | 15 | TRBV18 | CASSHRTDSPNTIYF | TGTGCCAGCTCACACCGGACGGACTCCCCGAACACCATATATTTT
- | TRBJ1-1 | - | 12 | TRBV6-5 | CASRTVLREAFF | TGTGCCAGCAGGACGGTACTGAGGGAAGCTTTCTTT
TRBD2 | TRBJ2-3 | - | 17 | TRBV9 | CARSEGSGLAGGYTQYF | TGTGCCCGCAGCGAAGGATCGGGACTAGCGGGGGGGTATACGCAGTATTTT
TRBD2 | TRBJ2-3 | few | 13 | TRBV5-4 | CASSGRALDTQYF | TGTGCCAGCAGCGGGAGGGCCTTAGATACGCAGTATTTT
TRBD2 | TRBJ2-3 | - | 16 | TRBV11-2 | CASSRLASGSTDTQYF | TGTGCCAGCAGCCGACTGGCTAGCGGAAGCACAGATACGCAGTATTTT
- | TRBJ2-7 | - | 16 | TRBV30 | CAWSGGWSELSYEQYF | TGTGCCTGGAGTGGGGGTTGGTCAGAACTATCCTACGAGCAGTACTTC
- | TRBJ1-1 | - | 14 | TRBV29-1 | CSVLWGGENTEAFF | TGCAGCGTTCTATGGGGGGGGGAGAACACTGAAGCTTTCTTT
TRBD1 | TRBJ2-1 | few | 15 | TRBV2 | CASRAGTGVNNEQFF | TGTGCCAGCAGGGCGGGGACAGGAGTGAACAATGAGCAGTTCTTC
- | TRBJ1-3 | few | 11 | TRBV19 | CATGPGNTIYF | TGTGCCACGGGCCCTGGAAACACCATATATTTT
- | TRBJ2-2 | - | 16 | TRBV27 | CASSLETGPPTGELFF | TGTGCCAGCAGCCTAGAGACAGGCCCGCCGACCGGGGAGCTGTTTTTT
TRBD1 | TRBJ1-1 | - | 15 | TRBV5-1 | CASKGTGRVGTEAFF | TGCGCCAGCAAAGGGACAGGGCGAGTTGGCACTGAAGCTTTCTTT
- | TRBJ2-2 | few | 14 | TRBV4-1 | CASSQDDSRGELFF | TGCGCCAGCAGCCAAGACGACTCTAGAGGGGAGCTGTTTTTT
TRBD1 | TRBJ2-7 | - | 13 | TRBV6-1 | CASTRQGWAEQYF | TGTGCCAGCACAAGACAGGGGTGGGCCGAGCAGTACTTC
- | TRBJ2-5 | - | 11 | TRBV20-1 | CSARPQETQYF | TGCAGTGCTAGACCTCAAGAGACCCAGTACTTC
- | TRBJ1-1 | - | 13 | TRBV18 | CASSPTWNTEAFF | TGTGCCAGCTCACCGACCTGGAACACTGAAGCTTTCTTT
- | TRBJ2-1 | - | 15 | TRBV7-2 | CASSPGPQLGHEQFF | TGTGCCAGCAGCCCGGGGCCCCAGTTGGGCCATGAGCAGTTCTTC
- | TRBJ2-5 | - | 11 | TRBV7-8 | CASSLSQTQYF | TGTGCCAGCAGCTTATCGCAGACCCAGTACTTC
- | TRBJ1-1 | - | 16 | TRBV18 | CASSPVQGTVAAEAFF | TGTGCCAGCTCACCAGTCCAGGGTACGGTCGCCGCTGAAGCTTTCTTT
- | TRBJ1-5 | - | 16 | TRBV4-2 | CASSLVWGASNQPQHF | TGTGCCAGCAGCCTGGTGTGGGGGGCGAGCAATCAGCCCCAGCATTTT
- | TRBJ1-1 | - | 18 | TRBV11-1 | CASRTSAAYGGVGTEAFF | TGTGCCAGCAGAACCAGTGCCGCGTATGGGGGTGTTGGAACTGAAGCTTTCTTT
TRBD1 | TRBJ2-5 | - | 13 | TRBV19 | CASADRVQETQYF | TGTGCCAGTGCCGACAGGGTTCAAGAGACCCAGTACTTC
- | TRBJ2-7 | - | 14 | TRBV28 | CASSLSGPPYEQYF | TGTGCCAGCAGTTTATCGGGGCCCCCCTACGAGCAGTACTTC
- | TRBJ2-3 | - | 14 | TRBV2 | CASSVDSYTDTQYF | TGTGCCAGCAGTGTAGACTCTTACACAGATACGCAGTATTTT
TRBD1 | TRBJ1-2 | - | 13 | TRBV10-2 | CASNLDRGNGYTF | TGCGCCAGCAACTTGGACAGGGGGAATGGCTACACCTTC
- | TRBJ2-1 | - | 17 | TRBV18 | CASSPQTPGSGGGEQFF | TGTGCCAGCTCACCGCAGACCCCGGGAAGTGGGGGCGGGGAGCAGTTCTTC
TRBD2 | TRBJ2-1 | few | 15 | TRBV5-1 | CASSLVAGGHGEQFF | TGCGCCAGCAGCTTGGTAGCGGGGGGGCACGGTGAGCAGTTCTTC
TRBD2 | TRBJ2-5 | - | 14 | TRBV29-1 | CSVGTSGSSETQYF | TGCAGCGTTGGGACTAGCGGGAGTTCAGAGACCCAGTACTTC
TRBD1 | TRBJ2-7 | - | 15 | TRBV6-5 | CASSYSKQGAYEQYF | TGTGCCAGCAGTTACTCGAAACAGGGGGCCTACGAGCAGTACTTC
- | TRBJ2-1 | - | 13 | TRBV30 | CASEGRPRHEQFF | TGTGCCTCTGAGGGGCGACCACGCCATGAGCAGTTCTTC
- | TRBJ1-4 | once | 13 | TRBV7-9 | CASSLAMGEKLFF | TGTGCCAGCAGCTTAGCGATGGGGGAAAAACTGTTTTTT
- | TRBJ1-1 | - | 14 | TRBV7-8 | CASIGGARFTEAFF | TGTGCCAGCATTGGGGGGGCGAGATTCACTGAAGCTTTCTTT
- | TRBJ1-2 | - | 13 | TRBV11-3 | CASSRGRNYGYTF | TGTGCCAGCAGCCGTGGACGGAACTATGGCTACACCTTC
- | TRBJ1-4 | - | 16 | TRBV11-2 | CASRTPLGGGEEKLFF | TGTGCCAGCAGAACACCCCTCGGGGGGGGAGAAGAAAAACTGTTTTTT
- | TRBJ1-4 | - | 15 | TRBV6-6 | CASSYYRWPGTELFF | TGTGCCAGCAGTTACTACAGGTGGCCGGGGACGGAACTGTTTTTT
TRBD2 | TRBJ2-4 | - | 16 | TRBV7-2 | CASSLAGGMSKNIQYF | TGTGCCAGCAGCTTAGCGGGGGGGATGTCCAAAAACATTCAGTACTTC
- | TRBJ1-5 | once | 12 | TRBV19 | CASNVERQPQHF | TGTGCCAGTAATGTTGAAAGACAGCCCCAGCATTTT
- | TRBJ2-3 | - | 13 | TRBV2 | CASVLRVTHTQYF | TGTGCCAGCGTCCTCCGGGTAACTCATACGCAGTATTTT